The TCR beta chain under discussion was sequenced for a study of T cell clonotyping in hematopoietic cell transplantation. Germline V lookup: CDR1 SEHNR, CDR2 FQNEAQ (reference sequence). The V gene end was trimmed by 5 bases and the J gene end by 5 bases; junction bases not matched to a gene: 4. The CDR3 runs 14 residues. Regarding this clone: Its matching antigen is unknown.

General study points: Without cell sorting, CD4 versus CD8 contributions remain unresolved. Broader posttransplant TCR repertoire diversity was predicted by graft donor and pretransplant recipient Inverse Simpson Index values. After transplant, recipient diversity fell while pathologically expanded clonotypes grew through day 180.

Recipients were bled about 28 days pretransplant and at posttransplant days 30, 100, 180. Sequencing was performed with immunoSEQ multiplex PCR; in TCRdb, only in-frame clones are kept and a portion is missing. The table shows about 8,700 clones, with approximately 96% occurring only once. The source is a male patient aged 55-69 years who had an allogeneic stem cell transplant from a related donor, so the T cells may come from the graft donor. Some clones in this sample may be carry-over from other donors' samples. The material was peripheral blood mononuclear cells, obtained 100 days after allogeneic stem cell transplant. V usage is TRBV7-9 and J usage is TRBJ1-4; 8 bases match TRBD1. The CDR3 DNA sequence: TGTGCCAGCAGCCGGGGACAGGAGAATGAAAAACTGTTTTTT. This translates into CASSRGQENEKLFF.